This T cell receptor (beta chain) originates from a study of blood T cell repertoires in COVID-19. This clone has only one observation. CDR1 and CDR2 (germline): LNHDA, SQIVND (reference sequence). Trimming stripped 6 bases from V and 5 bases from J, with 13 bases between. This CDR3 region has 13 residues. Profiling relied on immunoSEQ multiplex PCR, and the TCRdb table lists in-frame clones only, not all of them. The sample lists 130,000 or so clones, roughly 82% occurring once. The TCR originated in a human donor in a cohort sampled during active COVID-19. Sample: peripheral blood. This chain joins TRBV19 and TRBJ1-1; a weak D match, TRBD1 (6 bases). CDR3 sequence: CASRDRLGTEAFF. The CDR3 region has the DNA TGTGCCAGTAGAGACAGGTTGGGAACTGAAGCTTTCTTT.